This TCR beta chain was identified in a study of shared clonotypes between healthy human individuals. Using immunoSEQ multiplex PCR, the repertoire was profiled, and TCRdb retains in-frame clones only, with some absent. Of millions of clones in the sample, approximately 93% were seen once. Per the germline V gene, CDR1 is SGHDT and CDR2 is YYEEEE. The CDR3 length is 17 residues. The V end lost 7 bases, the J end lost 3 bases, and 25 bases lay between the germline ends. Sequences were obtained from naive CD4+ T cells from PBMCs. Indicated subset: CD45RA+ positively selected. The source is a man between 18 and 29 years old in good health. Some clones in this sample may be carry-over from other donors' samples. V gene TRBV5-6 combines with J gene TRBJ2-5; weak D call: TRBD1 (6 bases). The CDR3 DNA sequence: TGTGCCAGCCGCCCAGGGGTCCGGGGCCCTATGAAAGAGACCCAGTACTTC. Amino acids: CASRPGVRGPMKETQYF. The complete variable domain, with remaining parts taken from reference TRBV5-6 and TRBJ2-5, reads DAGVTQSPTHLIKTRGQQVTLRCSPKSGHDTVSWYQQALGQGPQFIFQYYEEEERQRGNFPDRFSGHQFPNYSSELNVNALLLGDSALYLCASRPGVRGPMKETQYFGPGTRLLVL.